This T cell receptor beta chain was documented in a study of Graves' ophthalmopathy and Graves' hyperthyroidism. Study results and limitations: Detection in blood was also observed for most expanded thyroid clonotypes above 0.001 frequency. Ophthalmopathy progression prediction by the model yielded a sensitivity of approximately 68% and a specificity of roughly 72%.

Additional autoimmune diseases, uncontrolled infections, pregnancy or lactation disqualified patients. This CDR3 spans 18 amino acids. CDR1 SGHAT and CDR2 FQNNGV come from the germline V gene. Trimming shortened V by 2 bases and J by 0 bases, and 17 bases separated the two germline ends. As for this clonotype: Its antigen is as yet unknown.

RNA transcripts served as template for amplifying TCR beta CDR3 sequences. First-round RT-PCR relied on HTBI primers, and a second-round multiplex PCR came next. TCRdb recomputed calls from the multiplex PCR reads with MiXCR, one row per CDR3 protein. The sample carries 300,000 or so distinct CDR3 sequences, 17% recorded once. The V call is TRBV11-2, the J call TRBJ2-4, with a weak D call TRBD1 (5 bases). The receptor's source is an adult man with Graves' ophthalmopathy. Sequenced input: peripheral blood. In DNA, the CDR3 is TGTGCCAGCAGCTTAAAGGGGATGAGGCCCCTAGCCAAAAACATTCAGTACTTC. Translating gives CASSLKGMRPLAKNIQYF.